This T cell receptor (beta chain) was retrieved from a study of blood T cell repertoires in COVID-19. About the study: The United States, Italy and Spain supplied acute and convalescent COVID-19 samples.

Trimming removed 3 bases from V and 7 bases from J; junction bases left unmatched: 10. The germline V gene has CDR1 KGHSH and CDR2 LQKENI. The CDR3 runs to 15 residues. Repertoires were generated with immunoSEQ multiplex PCR, while TCRdb's copy carries only in-frame clones and drops some. The data contain nearly 55,000 clones, 78% of them singletons. The rearrangement links TRBV18 to TRBJ2-7, with 9 bases fitting TRBD1. This sequence was found in a human donor with active or convalescent COVID-19. The donor label of this sample is uncertain. The sequenced material came from peripheral blood. The CDR3 DNA reads TGTGCCAGCTCACCCCCGGGGACAGGGTCGCGTGAGCAGTACTTC. Encoded protein: CASSPPGTGSREQYF.